This TCR beta chain comes out of a study of cytomegalovirus exposure and HLA in healthy donors. General observations from the study: Follow-up analysis later connected one missense variant in DCLRE1C with trimming of TCR beta V- and J-genes.

This PCR relied on a set of 60 Vbeta primers and 13 Jbeta primers. Generated by immunoSEQ multiplex PCR, the TCRdb table keeps only in-frame clones and is missing some. The data contain 160,000 or so clones, 65% to 85% of them singletons. As to this clone: The antigen remains undetermined.

Donors had nominal health at sampling but likely had unrecorded immune exposures. The junction had 10 bases not matched to a gene; V was cut back by 4 bases and J by 7 bases. CDR1 is LGHNA, CDR2 YSLEER, per germline. There are 15 residues in the CDR3. V and J are TRBV4-3 and TRBJ1-5; TRBD1 matches 7 bases. The clonotype originates from a male donor in good health and CMV-seropositive. The sample was PBMCs. CDR3 DNA: TGCGCCAGCAGCCCCGAGATGACAGGGACGCAGCCCCAGCATTTT. This encodes CASSPEMTGTQPQHF.